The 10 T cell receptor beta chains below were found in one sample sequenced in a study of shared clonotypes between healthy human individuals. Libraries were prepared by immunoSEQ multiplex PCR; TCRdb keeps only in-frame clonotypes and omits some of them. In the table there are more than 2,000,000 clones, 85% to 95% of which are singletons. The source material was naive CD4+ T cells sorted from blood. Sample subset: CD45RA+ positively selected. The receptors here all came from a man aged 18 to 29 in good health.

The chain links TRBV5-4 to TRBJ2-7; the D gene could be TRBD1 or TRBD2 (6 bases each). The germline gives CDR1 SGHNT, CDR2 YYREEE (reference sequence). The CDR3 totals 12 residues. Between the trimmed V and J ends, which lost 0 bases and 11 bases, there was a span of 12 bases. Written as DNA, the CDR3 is TGTGCCAGCAGCTTGGATATGGGGGGCAAGTACTTC. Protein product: CASSLDMGGKYF. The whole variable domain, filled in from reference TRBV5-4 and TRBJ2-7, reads ETGVTQSPTHLIKTRGQQVTLRCSSQSGHNTVSWYQQALGQGPQFIFQYYREEENGRGNFPPRFSGLQFPNYSSELNVNALELDDSALYLCASSLDMGGKYFGPGTRLTVT.

CDR3 sequence: CASSEVGDSVLRETQYF. CDR3 DNA sequence: TGTGCCAGCAGTGAAGTCGGAGACAGCGTACTTCGTGAGACCCAGTACTTC. The chain carries TRBV2 and TRBJ2-5; a weak D match, TRBD1 (5 bases). The CDR3 loop spans 17 amino acids. V lost 1 base, J lost 5 bases, and 20 bases lay in between. Germline V lookup: CDR1 SNHLY, CDR2 FYNNEI.

CDR3 sequence reads: CASSFYRRAKNIQYF. Here the CDR3 DNA reads TGTGCCAGCAGTTTCTACAGAAGGGCCAAAAACATTCAGTACTTC. V is TRBV6-5 and J is TRBJ2-4; D gene uncertain. V was cut by 4 bases and J by 1 base, with 11 bases left in between. The CDR3 runs to 15 residues. Germline loops: CDR1 MNHEY, CDR2 SVGAGI.

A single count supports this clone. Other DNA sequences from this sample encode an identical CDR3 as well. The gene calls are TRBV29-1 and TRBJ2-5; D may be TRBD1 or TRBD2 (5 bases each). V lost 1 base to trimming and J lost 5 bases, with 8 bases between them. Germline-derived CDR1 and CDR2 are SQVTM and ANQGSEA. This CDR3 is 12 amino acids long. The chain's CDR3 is CSVEGGGETQYF. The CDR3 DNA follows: TGCAGCGTTGAAGGGGGCGGGGAGACCCAGTACTTC.

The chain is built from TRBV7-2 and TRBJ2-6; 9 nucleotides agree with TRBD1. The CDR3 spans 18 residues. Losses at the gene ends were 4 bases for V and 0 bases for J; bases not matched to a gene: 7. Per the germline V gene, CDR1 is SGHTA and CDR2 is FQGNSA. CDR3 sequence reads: CASSSTGGLSSGANVLTF. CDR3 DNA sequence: TGTGCCAGCAGCTCTACAGGGGGCCTAAGCTCTGGGGCCAACGTCCTGACTTTC.

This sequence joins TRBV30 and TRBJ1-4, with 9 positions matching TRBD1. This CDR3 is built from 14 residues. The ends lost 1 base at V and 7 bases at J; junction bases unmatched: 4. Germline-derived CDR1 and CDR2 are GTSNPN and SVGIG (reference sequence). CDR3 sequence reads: CAWSGQTGGEKLFF. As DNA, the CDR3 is TGTGCCTGGAGTGGTCAGACAGGGGGTGAAAAACTGTTTTTT.

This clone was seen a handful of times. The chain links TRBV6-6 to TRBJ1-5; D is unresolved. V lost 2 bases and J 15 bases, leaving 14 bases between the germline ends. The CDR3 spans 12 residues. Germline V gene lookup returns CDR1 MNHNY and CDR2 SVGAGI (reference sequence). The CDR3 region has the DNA TGTGCCAGCAGTTACGCCGAATCTGGGAGGCATTTT. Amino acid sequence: CASSYAESGRHF.

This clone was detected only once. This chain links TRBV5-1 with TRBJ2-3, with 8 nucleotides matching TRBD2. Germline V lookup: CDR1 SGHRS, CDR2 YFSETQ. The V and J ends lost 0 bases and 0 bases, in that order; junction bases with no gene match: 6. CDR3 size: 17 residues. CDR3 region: CASSLAGRAASTDTQYF. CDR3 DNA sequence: TGCGCCAGCAGCTTGGCCGGGAGGGCCGCTAGCACAGATACGCAGTATTTT.

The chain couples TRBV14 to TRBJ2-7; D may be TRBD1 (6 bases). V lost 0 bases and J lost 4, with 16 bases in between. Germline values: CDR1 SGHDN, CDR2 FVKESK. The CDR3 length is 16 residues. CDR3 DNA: TGTGCCAGCAGCCAAGAGCGAGGAGACAGGCCTTACGAGCAGTACTTC. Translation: CASSQERGDRPYEQYF.

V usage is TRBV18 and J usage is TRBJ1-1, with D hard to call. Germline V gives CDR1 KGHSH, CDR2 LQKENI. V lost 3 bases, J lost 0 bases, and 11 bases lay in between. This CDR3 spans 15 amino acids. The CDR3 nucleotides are TGTGCCAGCTCACCGTGGCAGTCCATGAACACTGAAGCTTTCTTT. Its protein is CASSPWQSMNTEAFF.